This entry lists 21 T cell receptor beta chains sequenced from one sample in a study of naive and memory T cell subsets (dated by TCRdb to about 2017). Points the paper makes about the study in general: Naive repertoires, especially CD8, contained a few larger clonotypes, possibly memory cells re-expressing CD45RA.

The antigens of these receptors remain unknown. The library was produced with UMI-ligation and nested PCR. Sequencing took place on an Illumina MiSeq. To cover both TRBC1 and TRBC2, the beta constant-region primer consisted of an equimolar mix of two oligonucleotides. Four rounds of PCR were used to amplify ligated cDNA, with nested alpha and beta constant-region primers being used together with the SP2 primer. TCRdb's own reprocessing of the public reads used fastp at Q25 and MiXCR and kept productive beta chains. All rows with the same CDR3 protein become a single entry with the most common DNA and genes. The sample table contains approximately 140,000 distinct CDR3 sequences; only one count was recorded for approximately 20% of them. Of the sample, about 0.57% falls within the top ten clones. The sample consisted of naive CD8+ T cells from blood. This specimen's cell subset or site label, per the study, means: naive T cells, CD45RA high CD27+. Receptors were obtained from a human donor in good health.

The chain combines TRBV6-2 or TRBV6-3 with TRBJ2-7, with D perhaps TRBD2 (6 bases). Germline CDR1 and CDR2: MNHEY and SVGEGT. Trimming shortened V by 7 bases and J by 2 bases, and 27 bases separated the two germline ends. The CDR3 contains 18 residues. CDR3 sequence reads: CASNVHTGGESHPYEQYF. The CDR3 DNA sequence: TGTGCCAGCAATGTCCATACAGGAGGGGAATCGCATCCCTACGAGCAGTACTTC.

V is TRBV14 and J is TRBJ1-1, with a possible D match to TRBD1 (5 bases). This CDR3 comprises 13 residues. CDR1 is SGHDN and CDR2 is FVKESK in the germline V gene. Trimming removed 4 bases from V and 5 bases from J, with 11 bases in between. The CDR3 here is CASSRRGETEAFF. The CDR3 region has the DNA TGTGCCAGCAGCCGGCGGGGGGAGACTGAAGCTTTCTTT.

This clonotype turned up a few times. This sequence joins TRBV7-8 and TRBJ2-1, with 9 bases fitting TRBD2. Germline V lookup: CDR1 SGHVS, CDR2 FQNEAQ. Unmatched junction bases numbered 9, after V lost 3 bases and J lost 3 bases. The CDR3 has 17 residues. The CDR3 loop reads CASSFPRETSGYNEQFF. As DNA, the CDR3 is TGTGCCAGCAGCTTCCCCCGAGAGACTAGCGGCTACAATGAGCAGTTCTTC.

This rearrangement joins TRBV5-1 to TRBJ2-7; D may be TRBD1 (6 bases). This CDR3 region has 13 residues. The V end lost 4 bases, the J end lost 5 bases, and 13 bases lay between the germline ends. The V gene's germline CDR1 is SGHRS and CDR2 YFSETQ. The CDR3 loop reads CASSTDRFHEQYF. CDR3 in DNA: TGCGCCAGCAGCACCGACAGGTTCCACGAGCAGTACTTC.

This clonotype was counted a few times. The V and J genes are TRBV4-3 and TRBJ2-3, with unresolved D. The CDR3 consists of 16 residues. Germline lookup yields CDR1 LGHNA and CDR2 YSLEER. V was shortened by 1 base and J by 4 bases, with 15 bases between the two germline ends. The CDR3 here is CASSQAWARSADTQYF. The CDR3 DNA sequence: TGCGCCAGCAGCCAAGCCTGGGCACGGAGTGCAGATACGCAGTATTTT.

This clonotype was observed a few times. The chain links TRBV20-1 to TRBJ2-7; D gene uncertain. The V and J ends lost 3 bases and 3 bases respectively, with 12 bases between them. Germline V CDR1 and CDR2: DFQATT, SNEGSKA (reference sequence). The CDR3 length is 13 residues. CDR3 sequence (DNA): TGCAGTGCTAGTCAAGGAAGAAGCTACGAGCAGTACTTC. Amino acids: CSASQGRSYEQYF.

The chain couples TRBV30 to TRBJ2-7; D unresolved. V shed 4 bases and J shed 6 bases, with 10 bases lying between them. CDR3 length: 11 amino acids. Germline V lookup: CDR1 GTSNPN, CDR2 SVGIG (reference sequence). CDR3 protein: CAWTSWGEQYF. The CDR3 DNA sequence: TGTGCCTGGACTTCCTGGGGCGAGCAGTACTTC.

The rearrangement joins TRBV30 to TRBJ1-5; 8 bases line up with TRBD1. J lost 6 bases, V lost 2 bases, and 12 bases had no gene match. The germline gives CDR1 GTSNPN, CDR2 SVGIG (reference sequence). This CDR3 is built from 16 residues. CDR3 coding DNA: TGTGCCTGGAGTTCGCGGACAGGGAAGGGCGGTCAGCCCCAGCATTTT. It codes for CAWSSRTGKGGQPQHF.

In this sample, this clonotype turned up a few times. The chain employs TRBV27 and TRBJ2-1; D not certain. This CDR3 spans 11 amino acids. Germline lookup yields CDR1 MNHEY and CDR2 SMNVEV (reference sequence). V was clipped by 8 bases and J by 4 bases, with 6 bases between them. The CDR3 spells CASYSYNEQFF. CDR3 bases: TGTGCCAGCTACAGTTACAATGAGCAGTTCTTC.

The J gene is TRBJ1-5, the V gene TRBV12-3 or TRBV12-4; D not resolved. This CDR3 is built from 13 residues. Deletions cut 6 bases from V and 0 bases from J, with 6 bases between. For the CDR3, the DNA is TGTGCCAGCAGAGACACTAGCAATCAGCCCCAGCATTTT. This sequence encodes CASRDTSNQPQHF.

The V call is TRBV6-5, the J call TRBJ1-6, with 7 bases identical to TRBD1. This CDR3 region has 14 residues. V shed 4 bases, J shed 7 bases, and the junction held 4 bases outside the gene matches. The germline V gene encodes CDR1 MNHEY and CDR2 SVGAGI. The CDR3 sequence: CASSWGQQNSPLHF. CDR3 DNA sequence: TGTGCCAGCAGTTGGGGACAGCAAAATTCACCCCTCCACTTT.

This clonotype has only a few counts. The rearrangement uses TRBV14 and TRBJ2-3; D is unclear. The CDR3 consists of 13 residues. Germline CDR1 reads SGHDN; CDR2 reads FVKESK. Trimming removed 0 bases at V and 6 bases at J, with 7 bases between. The CDR3 bases are TGTGCCAGCAGCCAAGATCCCGCGGATACGCAGTATTTT. As protein: CASSQDPADTQYF.

This clonotype was seen a handful of times. The CDR3 DNA reads as TGTGCCAGCAGCCGATCCGGGACGGACAACTACAATGAGCAGTTCTTC. It is translated as CASSRSGTDNYNEQFF. This chain uses TRBV28 with TRBJ2-1; D is perhaps TRBD1 or TRBD2 (5 bases each). Germline assignment: CDR1 MDHEN and CDR2 SYDVKM. The CDR3 runs to 16 residues. The V gene lost 6 bases and the J gene lost 3 bases, with 18 bases spanning the gap.

V is TRBV5-1 and J is TRBJ2-1, with D perhaps matching TRBD1 or TRBD2 (6 bases each). Trimming took 0 bases from V and 8 from J, leaving 15 bases between them. Per germline, CDR1 SGHRS and CDR2 YFSETQ. The CDR3 has 15 residues. The CDR3 DNA sequence: TGCGCCAGCAGCTTGGAGGCGGGACATTGGGATGAGCAGTTCTTC. Protein sequence: CASSLEAGHWDEQFF.

A few counts support this clonotype. The rearrangement uses TRBV7-8 and TRBJ2-5, with 7 bases matching TRBD1. Germline assignment: CDR1 SGHVS and CDR2 FQNEAQ. V shed 3 bases and J 5 bases; nucleotides not matched to a gene: 21. The CDR3 runs 19 residues. In nucleotides, the CDR3 is TGTGCCAGCAGCTTTGTCACCCGGACGGGGCAGGGGGTAATCGAGACCCAGTACTTC. It encodes CASSFVTRTGQGVIETQYF.

The chain recombines TRBV28 with TRBJ2-1, with D hard to call. With 4 bases removed from V and 6 bases from J, the gap between germline ends came to 13 bases. From germline, CDR1 is MDHEN and CDR2 SYDVKM. There are 14 residues in the CDR3. The CDR3 loop reads CASSSPEPLNEQFF. The CDR3 DNA follows: TGTGCCAGCAGTTCCCCGGAACCTCTCAATGAGCAGTTCTTC.

This rearrangement joins TRBV5-4 to TRBJ2-1; 9 bases agree with TRBD2. There are 15 residues in the CDR3. V dropped 0 bases and J dropped 7; count of bases not matched to a gene: 5. Germline lookup yields CDR1 SGHNT and CDR2 YYREEE (reference sequence). The CDR3 spells CASSLAGLAMNEQFF. In nucleotides, the CDR3 is TGTGCCAGCAGCTTGGCAGGACTAGCGATGAATGAGCAGTTCTTC.

This chain links TRBV28 with TRBJ1-5, with a weak D call TRBD1 (6 bases). CDR3 length equals 13 residues. Germline loops: CDR1 MDHEN, CDR2 SYDVKM. V was clipped by 5 bases and J by 5 bases, with 10 bases between them. CDR3 DNA sequence: TGTGCCAGCAGTGAGACAGGAGATCAGCCCCAGCATTTT. Protein sequence: CASSETGDQPQHF.

To note about this clonotype: This clone may be a read error of a much larger clone one base away. The CDR3 nucleotides are TGTGCCAGCAGGCAGGGCGGGTCGACCAACGTCCTGACTTTC. Protein: CASRQGGSTNVLTF. The chain employs TRBV28 and TRBJ2-6; either TRBD1 or TRBD2 may fit D (5 bases each). Between the trimmed V and J ends, which lost 6 bases and 8 bases, there was a span of 14 bases. This CDR3 spans 14 amino acids. Looked up from germline, CDR1 is MDHEN and CDR2 is SYDVKM.

This clonotype was seen a handful of times. V gene TRBV27 combines with J gene TRBJ2-3; D is possibly TRBD1 (6 bases). This CDR3 has 15 residues. Germline CDR1 reads MNHEY; CDR2 reads SMNVEV (reference sequence). Trimming left V 5 bases short and J 2 bases short, with 14 bases between. Here the CDR3 DNA reads TGTGCCAGCAGTAGCATACAGGGTTTCACAGATACGCAGTATTTT. Protein sequence: CASSSIQGFTDTQYF.

CDR3 protein: CASSPPTSGRLETQYF. The CDR3 nucleotides read TGTGCCAGCAGCCCTCCGACTAGCGGGAGGTTGGAGACCCAGTACTTC. The rearrangement joins TRBV6-1 to TRBJ2-5, with 13 nucleotides matching TRBD2. The V gene end was trimmed by 6 bases and the J gene end by 5 bases; junction bases not matched to a gene: 9. The CDR3 length is 16 residues. Germline V gene lookup returns CDR1 MNHNS and CDR2 SASEGT.